This T cell receptor (beta chain) is from a study of T cells in localized non-small cell lung cancer. The CDR3 loop spans 15 amino acids. Trimming removed 0 bases at V and 5 bases at J, with 11 bases between. Germline CDR1 and CDR2: LGHNA and YNFKEQ. The repertoire was sequenced with immunoSEQ multiplex PCR; TCRdb's copy has only in-frame clones and lacks some. The sample lists about 24,000 clones, approximately 92% occurring once. Source: peripheral blood, taken before any cancer treatment. This chain joins TRBV4-2 and TRBJ1-5, with D hard to call. This clonotype was sampled from a man aged 35-75 years with stage III squamous cell lung carcinoma. This CDR3 is CASSQDIGRDQPQHF. Here the CDR3 DNA reads TGTGCCAGCAGCCAAGATATCGGACGCGATCAGCCCCAGCATTTT.